Following are 17 T cell receptor beta chains from one sample sequenced in a study of T cell changes during pregnancy in multiple sclerosis. The protocol was immunoSEQ multiplex PCR, while the TCRdb copy is restricted to in-frame clones and leaves out a portion. The top ten clones hold 0.5% of a sample with about 53,000 clones, about 93% of them seen once. The source material was CD4+ T cells from peripheral blood mononuclear cells, sampled in the third trimester of pregnancy. The receptors come from a female donor with multiple sclerosis, enrolled in a pregnancy study.

This chain joins TRBV9 and TRBJ2-7, with a tentative D call TRBD1 (8 bases). V shed 2 bases and J shed 6 bases, with 15 bases lying between them. The CDR3 covers 14 residues. Germline V lookup: CDR1 SGDLS, CDR2 YYNGEE. The chain's CDR3 is CASSVKQGGFEQYF. CDR3 sequence (DNA): TGTGCCAGCAGCGTTAAACAGGGGGGGTTCGAGCAGTACTTC.

The rearrangement links TRBV25-1 to TRBJ2-5, with a tentative D call TRBD2 (7 bases). The end of the DNA fits TRBJ2-7 better, so the J call may be wrong. From germline, CDR1 is MGHDK and CDR2 SYGVNS. This CDR3 spans 13 amino acids. CDR3 sequence: CASSKGGVYEQYF. CDR3 coding DNA: TGTGCCAGCTCCAAAGGGGGGGTCTACGAGCAGTACTTC.

The chain recombines TRBV25-1 with TRBJ2-7; 8 bases are shared with TRBD2. Germline CDR1 reads MGHDK; CDR2 reads SYGVNS. The ends lost 5 bases at V and 4 bases at J; junction bases unmatched: 1. This CDR3 comprises 12 residues. CDR3 sequence reads: CASSPGGYEQYF. The CDR3 DNA reads as TGTGCCAGCAGTCCGGGGGGGTACGAGCAGTACTTC.

The chain carries TRBV2 and TRBJ1-4; D ambiguous. Germline V gives CDR1 SNHLY, CDR2 FYNNEI. The CDR3 contains 11 residues. The V end lost 11 bases, the J end lost 7 bases, and 11 bases lay between the germline ends. The CDR3 loop reads CAGRRVEKLFF. CDR3 in DNA: TGTGCCGGGCGGAGGGTTGAAAAACTGTTTTTT.

The rearrangement links TRBV9 to TRBJ2-3, with D possibly matching TRBD1 (5 bases). There are 14 residues in the CDR3. CDR1 and CDR2 from the germline V gene are SGDLS and YYNGEE. V was shortened by 2 bases and J by 4 bases, with 11 bases between the two germline ends. The chain's CDR3 is CASSVLLTADTQYF. The CDR3 nucleotides are TGTGCCAGCAGCGTTCTACTGACAGCAGATACGCAGTATTTT.

The chain is built from TRBV7-3 and TRBJ1-2, with a tentative D call TRBD1 (5 bases). Trimming took 5 bases from V and 2 from J, leaving 18 bases between them. Germline CDR1 SGHTA, CDR2 FQGTGA. This CDR3 spans 16 amino acids. Here the CDR3 DNA reads TGTGCCAGCAGCGGAGGGGAGGGAAGGGGAAACTATGGCTACACCTTC. This translates into CASSGGEGRGNYGYTF.

V usage is TRBV6-1 and J usage is TRBJ1-1, with D possibly TRBD1 on 5 matching bases. This CDR3 is 14 amino acids long. The V gene's germline CDR1 is MNHNS and CDR2 SASEGT. V was shortened by 8 bases and J by 5 bases, with 18 bases between the two germline ends. The CDR3 sequence is CASLEGLKGTEAFF. The CDR3 DNA sequence: TGTGCCAGCCTGGAGGGGCTCAAAGGGACTGAAGCTTTCTTT.

This chain joins TRBV6-6 and TRBJ1-1, with TRBD1 as a possible D gene (5 bases). The CDR3 is 15 residues long. V was cut by 2 bases and J by 1 base, with 11 bases left in between. The V gene's germline CDR1 is MNHNY and CDR2 SVGAGI (reference sequence). Written as DNA, the CDR3 is TGTGCCAGCAGTTACAGGGGAGGGACGAACACTGAAGCTTTCTTT. This codes for CASSYRGGTNTEAFF.

The chain employs TRBV7-3 and TRBJ2-1, with 8 bases matching TRBD2. CDR3 size: 16 residues. The V gene's germline CDR1 is SGHTA and CDR2 FQGTGA. Trimming cost V 1 base and J 3 bases; bases outside gene matches: 5. CDR3 in amino acids: CASSLNSGDNYNEQFF. The DNA of the CDR3 is TGTGCCAGCAGCTTAAATAGCGGGGATAACTACAATGAGCAGTTCTTC.

V gene TRBV5-4 combines with J gene TRBJ1-5, with D perhaps TRBD1 (5 bases). The CDR3 extends over 19 amino acids. V lost 4 bases and J lost 0, with 23 bases in between. The V gene's germline CDR1 is SGHNT and CDR2 YYREEE (reference sequence). CDR3: CASSIRSSGGYHSNQPQHF. For the CDR3, the DNA is TGTGCCAGCAGCATACGCTCGAGCGGGGGGTATCATAGCAATCAGCCCCAGCATTTT.

The chain combines TRBV2 with TRBJ2-5; 8 bases align to TRBD1. The trim removed 3 bases at V and 5 bases at J, leaving 5 bases unmatched. This CDR3 comprises 14 residues. The germline V gene has CDR1 SNHLY and CDR2 FYNNEI. CDR3 residues: CASSETGEGETQYF. CDR3 sequence (DNA): TGTGCCAGCAGTGAGACAGGGGAAGGGGAGACCCAGTACTTC. The full variable domain, rest sourced from reference TRBV2 and TRBJ2-5, is EPEVTQTPSHQVTQMGQEVILRCVPISNHLYFYWYRQILGQKVEFLVSFYNNEISEKSEIFDDQFSVERPDGSNFTLKIRSTKLEDSAMYFCASSETGEGETQYFGPGTRLLVL.

The gene calls are TRBV7-9 and TRBJ1-6; 7 bases fit TRBD1. Germline values: CDR1 SEHNR, CDR2 FQNEAQ (reference sequence). The junction had 7 bases not matched to a gene; V was cut back by 0 bases and J by 5 bases. This CDR3 region has 17 residues. The CDR3 loop reads CASSLAQTGSHNSPLHF. The CDR3, as DNA: TGTGCCAGCAGCTTAGCTCAGACAGGGTCGCATAATTCACCCCTCCACTTT.

This chain connects TRBV9 to TRBJ2-3; TRBD1 matches at 9 bases. This CDR3 region has 15 residues. Looked up from germline, CDR1 is SGDLS and CDR2 is YYNGEE. Germline trimming cut 3 bases from V and 5 bases from J; bases unmatched to any gene: 7. CDR3 region: CASSAHRGRGDTQYF. The CDR3 DNA reads as TGTGCCAGCAGCGCCCACAGGGGGCGAGGAGATACGCAGTATTTT.

V and J are TRBV6-5 and TRBJ2-7; D remains ambiguous. The CDR3 is 13 residues long. Germline V gene lookup returns CDR1 MNHEY and CDR2 SVGAGI. Trimming removed 4 bases at V and 0 bases at J, with 7 bases between. The CDR3 loop is CASSSGGSYEQYF. The CDR3, as DNA: TGTGCCAGCAGTTCTGGCGGCTCCTACGAGCAGTACTTC.

The V call is TRBV6-1, the J call TRBJ1-2, with 7 bases aligning to TRBD1. J was trimmed by 7 bases and V by 5 bases; bases with no gene match: 10. CDR3 length: 14 residues. CDR1 MNHNS and CDR2 SASEGT come from the germline V gene. CDR3 in amino acids: CASSPSTGTVGYTF. CDR3 bases: TGTGCCAGCAGTCCTTCCACCGGGACAGTTGGCTACACCTTC.

The rearrangement joins TRBV7-3 to TRBJ1-6, with D hard to call. Germline V gene lookup returns CDR1 SGHTA and CDR2 FQGTGA. The CDR3 loop spans 13 amino acids. V lost 5 bases and J 10 bases, leaving 12 bases between the germline ends. CDR3 amino acids: CASSPGKMSPLHF. CDR3 nucleotide sequence: TGTGCCAGCAGCCCCGGGAAGATGTCACCCCTCCACTTT. Supplemented by reference TRBV7-3 and TRBJ1-6, the full variable domain reads GAGVSQTPSNKVTEKGKYVELRCDPISGHTALYWYRQSLGQGPEFLIYFQGTGAADDSGLPNDRFFAVRPEGSVSTLKIQRTERGDSAVYLCASSPGKMSPLHFGNGTRLTVT.

The V and J genes are TRBV7-6 and TRBJ1-3; no clear D gene. The V end was cut by 4 bases, the J end by 4 bases, with 17 bases between. The CDR3 is 16 residues long. CDR1 is SGHVS, CDR2 FNYEAQ, per germline. CDR3 sequence (DNA): TGTGCCAGCAGCTCCCGGACTGGGAGAAACGGAAACACCATATATTTT. Its protein is CASSSRTGRNGNTIYF. Combining the CDR3 with reference TRBV7-6 and TRBJ1-3 gives the whole variable domain GAGVSQSPRYKVTKRGQDVALRCDPISGHVSLYWYRQALGQGPEFLTYFNYEAQQDKSGLPNDRFSAERPEGSISTLTIQRTEQRDSAMYRCASSSRTGRNGNTIYFGEGSWLTVV.